These 20 T cell receptor beta chains came from one sample sequenced in a study of PD-L1 blockade in urothelial cancer. Time point described: pretreatment peripheral blood. Sequenced by immunoSEQ multiplex PCR; TCRdb stores in-frame clones only, minus some. This sample yields 95,000 or so clones, of which around 87% are seen a single time; roughly 2% belongs to the top ten. Sequenced material: PBMCs, taken around atezolizumab (anti-PD-L1) treatment. The receptors derive from a man in his sixties with urothelial cancer.

This chain links TRBV28 with TRBJ2-5; D is perhaps TRBD1 (5 bases). The V end lost 5 bases, the J end lost 4 bases, and 17 bases lay between the germline ends. This CDR3 spans 15 amino acids. CDR1 MDHEN and CDR2 SYDVKM come from the germline V gene. In DNA form, the CDR3 reads TGTGCCAGCAGTACGCCGGCAGGGTGGTTAGAGACCCAGTACTTC. Translating gives CASSTPAGWLETQYF. The whole variable domain, remainder taken from reference TRBV28 and TRBJ2-5, is DVKVTQSSRYLVKRTGEKVFLECVQDMDHENMFWYRQDPGLGLRLIYFSYDVKMKEKGDIPEGYSVSREKKERFSLILESASTNQTSMYLCASSTPAGWLETQYFGPGTRLLVL.

The chain uses TRBV9 and TRBJ2-3, with 10 nucleotides matching TRBD2. This CDR3 has 18 amino acids. CDR1 is SGDLS and CDR2 is YYNGEE in the germline V gene. V shed 0 bases, J shed 0 bases, and the junction held 7 bases outside the gene matches. CDR3 bases: TGTGCCAGCAGCGTAGAGCCAGCGGGGGGGCAAAGCACAGATACGCAGTATTTT. Its translation is CASSVEPAGGQSTDTQYF.

The V and J genes are TRBV19 and TRBJ1-3; D not resolved. Germline values: CDR1 LNHDA, CDR2 SQIVND (reference sequence). V was trimmed by 7 bases and J by 0 bases, leaving 13 bases between them. The CDR3 has 15 amino acids. The CDR3 DNA sequence: TGTGCCAGTATCCAGACTGCCATCTCTGGAAACACCATATATTTT. Translating it yields CASIQTAISGNTIYF. Looking up the rest from reference TRBV19 and TRBJ1-3 gives the full variable domain: DGGITQSPKYLFRKEGQNVTLSCEQNLNHDAMYWYRQDPGQGLRLIYYSQIVNDFQKGDIAEGYSVSREKKESFPLTVTSAQKNPTAFYLCASIQTAISGNTIYFGEGSWLTVV.

This clone was detected only a few times. The gene calls are TRBV11-2 and TRBJ1-3; D remains ambiguous. In germline, CDR1 is SGHAT, CDR2 FQNNGV. CDR3 length: 12 amino acids. Trimming removed 3 bases at V and 4 bases at J, with 4 bases between. CDR3 protein: CASSFQGNTIYF. CDR3 nucleotides: TGTGCCAGCAGCTTTCAGGGAAACACCATATATTTT.

The rearrangement links TRBV5-1 to TRBJ1-1; 7 bases match TRBD1. V lost 1 base, J lost 11 bases, and 11 bases stayed unmatched. The CDR3 extends over 14 amino acids. Germline V gene data show CDR1 as SGHRS and CDR2 as YFSETQ. CDR3 DNA: TGCGCCAGCAGCTTGTTTACAGGGGCTCAGCAGGCTTTCTTT. Its protein product is CASSLFTGAQQAFF.

The J gene is TRBJ2-7, the V gene TRBV29-1; 7 nucleotides align to TRBD2. CDR1 SQVTM and CDR2 ANQGSEA come from the germline V gene. The CDR3 consists of 13 residues. The V and J ends lost 3 bases and 7 bases, in that order; junction bases with no gene match: 9. The CDR3 DNA follows: TGCAGCGTTGAGATAGCGGGTACCATTGAGCAGTACTTC. This gives the protein CSVEIAGTIEQYF.

This clone was found once. The V gene is TRBV6-6, the J gene TRBJ1-2; TRBD1 is a possible D gene (5 bases). Trimming removed 5 bases from V and 4 bases from J, with 14 bases in between. CDR1 is MNHNY and CDR2 is SVGAGI in the germline V gene (reference sequence). The CDR3 extends over 14 amino acids. CDR3 bases: TGTGCCAGCAGTCCGGGGGGGTCGGCCTATGGCTACACCTTC. It codes for CASSPGGSAYGYTF.

The rearrangement links TRBV7-8 to TRBJ2-1, with 8 bases that match TRBD2. CDR3 size: 16 residues. Looked up from germline, CDR1 is SGHVS and CDR2 is FQNEAQ. V was clipped by 2 bases and J by 9 bases; unmatched bases: 12. CDR3 amino acids: CASSLRKRGGPGEQFF. CDR3 bases: TGTGCCAGCAGCTTAAGGAAACGGGGGGGCCCCGGTGAGCAGTTCTTC. Supplemented by reference TRBV7-8 and TRBJ2-1, the full variable domain reads GAGVSQSPRYKVAKRGQDVALRCDPISGHVSLFWYQQALGQGPEFLTYFQNEAQLDKSGLPSDRFFAERPEGSVSTLKIQRTQQEDSAVYLCASSLRKRGGPGEQFFGPGTRLTVL.

The genes are TRBV5-1 and TRBJ2-3; maybe TRBD1 (5 bases). The CDR3 has 16 residues. Germline values: CDR1 SGHRS, CDR2 YFSETQ. The V and J ends lost 4 bases and 2 bases respectively, with 17 bases between them. CDR3 in DNA: TGCGCCAGCAGCATTTTACAGGTGGGCTTCACAGATACGCAGTATTTT. This sequence encodes CASSILQVGFTDTQYF.

The genes are TRBV5-1 and TRBJ2-5, with D tentatively TRBD2 (6 bases). Trimming stripped 2 bases from V and 1 base from J, with 12 bases between. This CDR3 region has 15 residues. Germline V CDR1 and CDR2: SGHRS, YFSETQ. Here the CDR3 reads CASSFEGGAQETQYF. The CDR3, as DNA: TGCGCCAGCAGCTTTGAGGGCGGGGCCCAAGAGACCCAGTACTTC. Together with reference TRBV5-1 and TRBJ2-5, the CDR3 gives the full variable domain: KAGVTQTPRYLIKTRGQQVTLSCSPISGHRSVSWYQQTPGQGLQFLFEYFSETQRNKGNFPGRFSGRQFSNSRSEMNVSTLELGDSALYLCASSFEGGAQETQYFGPGTRLLVL.

The V and J genes are TRBV5-5 and TRBJ2-7, with D perhaps TRBD1 (5 bases). Looked up from germline, CDR1 is SGHKS and CDR2 is YYEKEE (reference sequence). V was cut by 3 bases and J by 4 bases, with 20 bases left in between. The CDR3 runs 16 residues. In DNA form, the CDR3 reads TGTGCCAGCAGCTCGTCATCGACAGTTTTTCCGTACGAGCAGTACTTC. Residues: CASSSSSTVFPYEQYF.

The chain recombines TRBV6-4 with TRBJ1-1; the D gene is possibly TRBD1 (5 bases). The CDR3 contains 13 residues. CDR1 is MRHNA and CDR2 is SNTAGT in the germline V gene. V was pared by 4 bases and J by 5 bases, with 11 bases between. The CDR3 DNA reads as TGTGCCAGCAGTGGAGAGGAGGGGACTGAAGCTTTCTTT. Amino acid sequence: CASSGEEGTEAFF.

The rearrangement links TRBV7-9 to TRBJ1-3; possible D gene TRBD1, 6 bases. V lost 4 bases and J lost 0, with 13 bases in between. The CDR3 contains 16 residues. Germline V gene data show CDR1 as SEHNR and CDR2 as FQNEAQ (reference sequence). This CDR3 reads CASSSGQPVSGNTIYF. For the CDR3, the DNA is TGTGCCAGCAGCTCCGGACAGCCCGTCTCTGGAAACACCATATATTTT.

The chain couples TRBV30 to TRBJ2-5; D is perhaps TRBD2 (6 bases). This CDR3 comprises 12 residues. V was cut by 5 bases and J by 5 bases, with 12 bases left in between. Germline CDR1 and CDR2: GTSNPN and SVGIG (reference sequence). CDR3 residues: CAWPGVGETQYF. CDR3 sequence (DNA): TGTGCCTGGCCGGGGGTGGGGGAGACCCAGTACTTC.

The chain is built from TRBV5-4 and TRBJ2-3, with TRBD2 identical over 9 bases. Germline lookup yields CDR1 SGHNT and CDR2 YYREEE (reference sequence). The CDR3 runs 12 residues. With V trimmed by 2 bases and J by 13 bases, 5 bases remained unmatched. The CDR3 coding sequence is TGTGCCAGCAGCTTTAGCGGGGGAGATGAGTATTTT. The encoded protein is CASSFSGGDEYF.

The chain couples TRBV30 to TRBJ2-1; D gene uncertain. Trimming left V 3 bases short and J 7 bases short, with 13 bases between. This CDR3 is built from 13 residues. Germline assignment: CDR1 GTSNPN and CDR2 SVGIG (reference sequence). The CDR3 sequence: CAWSRPLRNEQFF. CDR3 sequence (DNA): TGTGCCTGGAGCCGGCCCCTGAGGAATGAGCAGTTCTTC.

The chain carries TRBV27 and TRBJ1-2; D is undetermined. V lost 1 base to trimming and J lost 4 bases, with 10 bases between them. Germline CDR1 reads MNHEY; CDR2 reads SMNVEV (reference sequence). The CDR3 spans 14 residues. CDR3 in DNA: TGTGCCAGCAGTTTATTTGCAGAGGCCTATGGCTACACCTTC. This translates into CASSLFAEAYGYTF.

The chain carries TRBV6-5 and TRBJ1-1, with 7 bases identical to TRBD1. After removal of 9 bases from V and 4 bases from J, the junction contained 14 bases not matched to a gene. In germline, CDR1 is MNHEY, CDR2 SVGAGI. The CDR3 has 15 residues. The CDR3 DNA reads TGTGCCAGTTTCCCCCCGGGACAGAAATCCACTGAAGCTTTCTTT. Translation: CASFPPGQKSTEAFF.

The gene calls are TRBV9 and TRBJ2-4; D is uncertain. Germline V gene lookup returns CDR1 SGDLS and CDR2 YYNGEE. Trimming removed 4 bases from V and 0 bases from J, with 8 bases in between. This CDR3 has 14 residues. The CDR3 DNA reads as TGTGCCAGCAGCTTCCCGGTAGCCAAAAACATTCAGTACTTC. Translated: CASSFPVAKNIQYF.

DNA of the CDR3: TGTGCCAGCAGTCCGAGACCGGGACAGGGTTTATCCGGGGCCAACGTCCTGACTTTC. Its translation: CASSPRPGQGLSGANVLTF. This rearrangement joins TRBV7-2 to TRBJ2-6; 9 bases map to TRBD1. CDR3 length: 19 amino acids. The germline V gene has CDR1 SGHTA and CDR2 FQGNSA. V was clipped by 6 bases and J by 4 bases; unmatched bases: 16.